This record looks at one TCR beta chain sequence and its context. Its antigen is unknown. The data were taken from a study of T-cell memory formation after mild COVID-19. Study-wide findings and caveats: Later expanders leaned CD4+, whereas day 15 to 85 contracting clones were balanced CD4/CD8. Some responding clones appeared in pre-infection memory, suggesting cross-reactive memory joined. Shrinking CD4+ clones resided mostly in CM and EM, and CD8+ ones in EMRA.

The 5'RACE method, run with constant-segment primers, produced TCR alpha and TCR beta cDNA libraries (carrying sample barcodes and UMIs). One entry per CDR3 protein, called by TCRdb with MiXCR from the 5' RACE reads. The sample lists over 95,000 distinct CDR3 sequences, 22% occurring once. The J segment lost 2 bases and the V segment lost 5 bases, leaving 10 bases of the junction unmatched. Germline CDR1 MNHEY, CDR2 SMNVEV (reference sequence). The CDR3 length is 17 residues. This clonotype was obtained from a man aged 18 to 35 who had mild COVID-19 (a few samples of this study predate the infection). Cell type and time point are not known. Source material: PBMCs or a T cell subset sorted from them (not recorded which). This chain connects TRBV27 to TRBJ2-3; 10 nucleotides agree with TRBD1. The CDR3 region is CASSLVPGQGFTDTQYF. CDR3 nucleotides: TGTGCCAGCAGTCTCGTACCGGGACAGGGGTTCACAGATACGCAGTATTTT.